Below are 31 T cell receptor beta chains sequenced from a single sample in a study of regulatory T cells in long-lasting Graves disease. Relying on iRepertoire HTBI primers and Arm-PCR of CDR3 regions, the team built TCR beta libraries. In TCRdb, the multiplex PCR reads were re-called with MiXCR into one record per CDR3 protein. Of a few hundred thousand distinct CDR3 sequences listed, roughly a quarter are singletons. Time point of the sample: persistent/refractory GD, antithyroid drugs over 5 years with positive TRAb. From PBMCs, RNA was extracted and then used to make the TCR library. The specimen was peripheral blood mononuclear cells (PBMCs), collected when the disease was refractory, from a patient treated with antithyroid drugs. Receptors originate from a female donor with Graves disease.

This clonotype has a count of ten or more. V usage is TRBV7-2 and J usage is TRBJ2-7; 9 bases match TRBD2. Germline V gene lookup returns CDR1 SGHTA and CDR2 FQGNSA. The CDR3 sequence is 15 residues long. V gave up 4 bases and J gave up 3 bases; unmatched junction bases: 7. This CDR3 reads CASSYRLADGYEQYF. DNA of the CDR3: TGTGCCAGCAGCTATCGACTAGCGGATGGCTACGAGCAGTACTTC.

This clonotype has ten or more counts. V is TRBV28 and J is TRBJ2-7; D is uncertain. The CDR3 consists of 12 residues. Germline V CDR1 and CDR2: MDHEN, SYDVKM. With 4 bases removed from V and 5 bases from J, the gap between germline ends came to 9 bases. CDR3 nucleotide sequence: TGTGCCAGCAGTTCCCTGGTACACGAGCAGTACTTC. Protein: CASSSLVHEQYF.

This clonotype was detected many times. CDR3: CASSLEWAQETQYF. The CDR3, as DNA: TGTGCCAGCAGCTTAGAGTGGGCCCAAGAGACCCAGTACTTC. The chain has TRBV11-2 and TRBJ2-5; the D is unclear. CDR3 length equals 14 residues. V was clipped by 0 bases and J by 1 base, with 6 bases between them. From germline, CDR1 is SGHAT and CDR2 FQNNGV.

There are a few counts of this clonotype. This chain uses TRBV10-3 with TRBJ2-7, with 9 bases aligning to TRBD1. The length of the CDR3 is 14 residues. From germline, CDR1 is ENHRY and CDR2 SYGVKD. With 6 bases clipped from V and 7 bases from J, the junction kept 10 bases outside the gene matches. The CDR3 DNA reads as TGTGCCATCAGCGCACTACGGACAGGGGAAGAGCAGTACTTC. Its translation: CAISALRTGEEQYF.

The J gene is TRBJ1-6, the V gene TRBV28; no clear D gene. Germline assignment: CDR1 MDHEN and CDR2 SYDVKM. V shed 6 bases and J shed 5 bases, with 11 bases lying between them. The CDR3 is 14 amino acids. CDR3 in DNA: TGTGCCAGCAGATCTGGGCCCGATAATTCACCCCTCCACTTT. Protein sequence: CASRSGPDNSPLHF. The full variable domain, in which reference TRBV28 and TRBJ1-6 provide the parts outside the CDR3, is DVKVTQSSRYLVKRTGEKVFLECVQDMDHENMFWYRQDPGLGLRLIYFSYDVKMKEKGDIPEGYSVSREKKERFSLILESASTNQTSMYLCASRSGPDNSPLHFGNGTRLTVT.

This clonotype was seen only a few times. The rearrangement uses TRBV5-1 and TRBJ2-7, with D possibly TRBD1 on 6 matching bases. Trimming removed 2 bases at V and 5 bases at J, with 11 bases between. The CDR3 sequence is 13 residues long. Germline CDR1 SGHRS, CDR2 YFSETQ. This CDR3 reads CASSFDRPNEQYF. The CDR3 DNA reads TGCGCCAGCAGCTTCGACAGGCCCAACGAGCAGTACTTC. Full variable domain (remainder filled in from reference TRBV5-1 and TRBJ2-7): KAGVTQTPRYLIKTRGQQVTLSCSPISGHRSVSWYQQTPGQGLQFLFEYFSETQRNKGNFPGRFSGRQFSNSRSEMNVSTLELGDSALYLCASSFDRPNEQYFGPGTRLTVT.

This clonotype was counted ten times or more. The gene calls are TRBV5-1 and TRBJ1-1; perhaps TRBD1 as D (6 bases). Trimming took off 4 bases at V and 7 bases at J, with 14 bases between the two ends. The CDR3 runs to 13 residues. Germline V gene lookup returns CDR1 SGHRS and CDR2 YFSETQ. The CDR3 sequence: CASSEPGAGEAFF. In DNA, the CDR3 is TGCGCCAGCAGCGAGCCAGGGGCGGGTGAAGCTTTCTTT. The full variable domain, in which reference TRBV5-1 and TRBJ1-1 provide the parts outside the CDR3, is KAGVTQTPRYLIKTRGQQVTLSCSPISGHRSVSWYQQTPGQGLQFLFEYFSETQRNKGNFPGRFSGRQFSNSRSEMNVSTLELGDSALYLCASSEPGAGEAFFGQGTRLTVV.

This rearrangement joins TRBV20-1 to TRBJ1-5, with D possibly being TRBD1 (5 bases). This CDR3 has 12 amino acids. Germline V gene lookup returns CDR1 DFQATT and CDR2 SNEGSKA (reference sequence). V lost 5 bases and J lost 5, with 10 bases in between. The chain's CDR3 is CSAGDLDQPQHF. The CDR3 coding sequence is TGCAGTGCTGGGGACTTAGATCAGCCCCAGCATTTT.

This clonotype showed up many times. The V gene is TRBV2, the J gene TRBJ1-2; D call uncertain. The CDR3 loop spans 13 amino acids. Between the trimmed V and J ends, which lost 10 bases and 5 bases, there was a span of 17 bases. The germline gives CDR1 SNHLY, CDR2 FYNNEI. The CDR3 protein is CATLDATPYGYTF. For the CDR3, the DNA is TGTGCCACCTTGGACGCCACCCCGTATGGCTACACCTTC. The full variable domain, its missing parts supplied by reference TRBV2 and TRBJ1-2, is EPEVTQTPSHQVTQMGQEVILRCVPISNHLYFYWYRQILGQKVEFLVSFYNNEISEKSEIFDDQFSVERPDGSNFTLKIRSTKLEDSAMYFCATLDATPYGYTFGSGTRLTVV.

This clonotype came up once. The rearrangement links TRBV2 to TRBJ2-7; 15 bases are shared with TRBD2. The J segment lost 2 bases and the V segment lost 3 bases, leaving 5 bases of the junction unmatched. CDR3 length: 17 residues. Germline V gives CDR1 SNHLY, CDR2 FYNNEI. The CDR3 spells CASSDPGLAGGPYEQYF. CDR3 nucleotides: TGTGCCAGCAGTGATCCTGGACTAGCGGGAGGGCCCTACGAGCAGTACTTC.

The chain links TRBV12-3 or TRBV12-4 to TRBJ1-3; no clear D gene. The length of the CDR3 is 14 residues. Trimming left V 3 bases short and J 8 bases short, with 14 bases between. This CDR3 reads CASSFYPNLDTIYF. The CDR3 DNA reads as TGTGCCAGCAGTTTTTATCCCAATCTGGACACCATATATTTT.

The V and J genes are TRBV27 and TRBJ1-5; a weak D match, TRBD1 (5 bases). Germline CDR1 MNHEY, CDR2 SMNVEV (reference sequence). The CDR3 has 17 amino acids. V lost 6 bases and J 0 bases, leaving 18 bases between the germline ends. CDR3 nucleotide sequence: TGTGCCAGCAGCCCCCGGGGAGGGGCGGCTAGCAATCAGCCCCAGCATTTT. Encoded protein: CASSPRGGAASNQPQHF.

This clonotype was detected only a few times. The gene calls are TRBV18 and TRBJ2-3; 10 bases align to TRBD1. V lost 3 bases and J lost 3; bases outside the gene matches: 3. The CDR3 contains 15 residues. Per germline, CDR1 KGHSH and CDR2 LQKENI. As DNA, the CDR3 is TGTGCCAGCTCACCCAGACAGGGGGCTACAGATACGCAGTATTTT. It yields the protein CASSPRQGATDTQYF. Supplemented by reference TRBV18 and TRBJ2-3, the full variable domain reads NAGVMQNPRHLVRRRGQEARLRCSPMKGHSHVYWYRQLPEEGLKFMVYLQKENIIDESGMPKERFSAEFPKEGPSILRIQQVVRGDSAAYFCASSPRQGATDTQYFGPGTRLTVL.

This clonotype has ten or more counts. The chain combines TRBV28 with TRBJ1-2; D gene uncertain. Trimming stripped 7 bases from V and 4 bases from J, with 13 bases between. Germline assignment: CDR1 MDHEN and CDR2 SYDVKM. The CDR3 sequence is 13 residues long. CDR3 protein: CASTGTELYGYTF. The CDR3, as DNA: TGTGCCAGCACCGGTACAGAACTCTATGGCTACACCTTC.

The genes are TRBV6-1 and TRBJ2-7; D perhaps matches TRBD2 (5 bases). Looked up from germline, CDR1 is MNHNS and CDR2 is SASEGT. Trimming shortened V by 10 bases and J by 0 bases, and 22 bases separated the two germline ends. This CDR3 has 16 amino acids. CDR3 bases: TGTGCCACCCTCGGATGGGAGACGGGCAGCTCCTACGAGCAGTACTTC. This translates into CATLGWETGSSYEQYF.

This clonotype was seen repeatedly, ten times or more. The V and J genes are TRBV11-2 and TRBJ1-5, with TRBD1 as a possible D gene (5 bases). Between the trimmed V and J ends, which lost 1 base and 3 bases, there was a span of 10 bases. Germline loops: CDR1 SGHAT, CDR2 FQNNGV. This CDR3 is 15 amino acids long. CDR3 region: CASSLGDGHNQPQHF. The CDR3 DNA sequence: TGTGCCAGCAGCTTAGGCGACGGACACAATCAGCCCCAGCATTTT.

V gene TRBV20-1 combines with J gene TRBJ2-1; TRBD2 is a possible D gene (7 bases). CDR1 and CDR2 from the germline V gene are DFQATT and SNEGSKA (reference sequence). The V end was cut by 8 bases, the J end by 5 bases, with 16 bases between. This CDR3 region has 13 residues. The chain's CDR3 is CSSRGDYNNEQFF. The CDR3 DNA reads as TGCAGTTCAAGGGGGGACTACAACAATGAGCAGTTCTTC.

The chain couples TRBV9 to TRBJ1-5; D remains unclear. This CDR3 has 14 amino acids. CDR1 and CDR2 from the germline V gene are SGDLS and YYNGEE. Trimming removed 0 bases at V and 3 bases at J, with 7 bases between. In DNA form, the CDR3 reads TGTGCCAGCAGCGTAGGGGAAATCAATCAGCCCCAGCATTTT. Its protein product is CASSVGEINQPQHF.

This chain uses TRBV6-5 with TRBJ1-1, with 8 bases identical to TRBD1. V shed 2 bases and J 5 bases; nucleotides not matched to a gene: 4. The CDR3 spans 14 residues. Germline CDR1 MNHEY, CDR2 SVGAGI. As DNA, the CDR3 is TGTGCCAGCAGTTACGGGACAGGTAGGACTGAAGCTTTCTTT. This gives the protein CASSYGTGRTEAFF.

Comments on this clonotype: At one boundary the junction diverges from the germline segment, which might be a read error. The rearrangement uses TRBV24-1 and TRBJ2-1; D is possibly TRBD1 (6 bases). Germline loops: CDR1 KGHDR, CDR2 SFDVKD. This CDR3 comprises 12 residues. CDR3: CATSRQANKQFF. CDR3 nucleotides: TGTGCCACCAGTCGACAGGCCAATAAGCAGTTCTTC.

Concerning this clonotype: A much more abundant neighbour one base away suggests this may be a read error. DNA of the CDR3: TGTGCCTGGGGACCAGGGATACGAAAACTGTTTTTT. Its protein product is CAWGPGIRKLFF. The V call is TRBV30, the J call TRBJ1-4; weak D call: TRBD1 (5 bases). V gave up 5 bases and J gave up 10 bases, with 14 bases separating them. CDR3 size: 12 residues. Germline V gene sequence: CDR1 GTSNPN, CDR2 SVGIG (reference sequence).

The chain carries TRBV20-1 and TRBJ2-7, with 10 positions matching TRBD2. V lost 3 bases and J lost 3; bases outside the gene matches: 8. The CDR3 has 15 amino acids. Germline CDR1 DFQATT, CDR2 SNEGSKA (reference sequence). CDR3 in DNA: TGCAGTGCTAGTGATCCTAGCGGGAGATTCTACGAGCAGTACTTC. Translation: CSASDPSGRFYEQYF.

This clonotype was picked up many times. The chain recombines TRBV28 with TRBJ2-7; weak D call: TRBD1 (6 bases). Looked up from germline, CDR1 is MDHEN and CDR2 is SYDVKM. Trimming removed 2 bases from V and 4 bases from J, with 12 bases in between. The CDR3 has 14 residues. The CDR3 region has the DNA TGTGCCAGCAGTTTAAGCCAGGGGCTGTACGAGCAGTACTTC. Translation gives CASSLSQGLYEQYF.

The rearrangement uses TRBV5-1 and TRBJ1-1; 12 bases line up with TRBD1. CDR3 length: 16 amino acids. V shed 4 bases, J shed 2 bases, and the junction held 6 bases outside the gene matches. Germline V gene lookup returns CDR1 SGHRS and CDR2 YFSETQ. The CDR3 region is CASSPGTGGLNTEAFF. Written as DNA, the CDR3 is TGCGCCAGCAGCCCGGGGACAGGGGGCCTAAACACTGAAGCTTTCTTT.

This chain links TRBV24-1 with TRBJ2-7; D perhaps matches TRBD2 (5 bases). Deletions cut 3 bases from V and 5 bases from J, with 10 bases between. CDR1 is KGHDR, CDR2 SFDVKD, per germline. This CDR3 is 13 amino acids long. The CDR3 bases are TGTGCCACCAGTGATCCGGGGAATAACGAGCAGTACTTC. Translation gives CATSDPGNNEQYF.

This clonotype has ten or more counts. The chain links TRBV6-1 to TRBJ2-7; 11 bases map to TRBD2. Looked up from germline, CDR1 is MNHNS and CDR2 is SASEGT. The CDR3 runs 16 residues. The V and J ends lost 7 bases and 3 bases, in that order; junction bases with no gene match: 11. As DNA, the CDR3 is TGTGCCAGCACACCCATCGGGACTAGCGGTAACTACGAGCAGTACTTC. It translates to CASTPIGTSGNYEQYF.

This rearrangement joins TRBV27 to TRBJ2-7; D remains unclear. Trimming removed 2 bases from V and 5 bases from J, with 10 bases in between. The length of the CDR3 is 13 residues. The germline V gene has CDR1 MNHEY and CDR2 SMNVEV (reference sequence). CDR3 amino acids: CASSLNGWNEQYF. The DNA of the CDR3 is TGTGCCAGCAGTTTAAATGGGTGGAACGAGCAGTACTTC.

The chain joins TRBV20-1 to TRBJ2-7, with 7 bases lining up with TRBD1. This CDR3 comprises 17 residues. Germline V CDR1 and CDR2: DFQATT, SNEGSKA (reference sequence). The V segment lost 3 bases and the J segment 2 bases; nucleotides outside the gene matches: 16. The CDR3 region has the DNA TGCAGTGCTAGCAGAACGGAAAGGGACAGTCTCCCCTACGAGCAGTACTTC. This codes for CSASRTERDSLPYEQYF.

In the case of this clonotype: It may be a read error: a sequence one base away is much more abundant. V and J are TRBV28 and TRBJ1-4; D unresolved. This CDR3 has 14 residues. Trimming removed 6 bases at V and 7 bases at J, with 15 bases between. CDR1 and CDR2 from the germline V gene are MDHEN and SYDVKM. The DNA of the CDR3 is TGTGCCAGCAGCCTCCCAGGAGACCCTGAAAAACTGTTTTTT. As protein: CASSLPGDPEKLFF.

The table lists this clonotype with a few counts. The rearrangement joins TRBV20-1 to TRBJ2-7; the match to TRBD1 covers 8 bases. The CDR3 has 15 amino acids. Germline-derived CDR1 and CDR2 are DFQATT and SNEGSKA (reference sequence). V lost 3 bases to trimming and J lost 2 bases; unmatched junction nucleotides: 9. In DNA, the CDR3 is TGCAGTGCTAGTTCGGGGGACAGGAGCACCTACGAGCAGTACTTC. Translating it yields CSASSGDRSTYEQYF.

Of note for this clonotype: Likely a read error: the CDR3 ends without its conserved phenylalanine or tryptophan. This chain uses TRBV7-8 with TRBJ2-5; possibly TRBD2 for D (5 bases). CDR1 and CDR2 (germline): SGHVS, FQNEAQ. V lost 6 bases, J lost 5 bases, and 25 bases lay in between. The CDR3 covers 17 residues. CDR3 amino acids: CASRTTGSASGRETQYL. The CDR3 bases are TGTGCCAGCAGGACCACGGGGAGCGCCTCTGGCAGGGAGACCCAGTACCTC.